This TCR beta chain was identified during a study of blood T cell repertoires in COVID-19. Study details: Researchers got acute and convalescent COVID-19 samples from the United States, Italy and Spain. PBMCs, B-cell-depleted T cells, or T cells provided the cDNA or gDNA that made up the material.

Original handling: Estimated nucleated cell counts came from reference gene primer amplification. Profiling relied on immunoSEQ multiplex PCR, and the TCRdb table lists in-frame clones only, not all of them. Clone size and V and J calls were adopted from that table, with D and trimming inferred from the DNA. The sample holds about 480,000 clones, 85% to 90% seen once. Germline-derived CDR1 and CDR2 are MNHEY and SVGAGI. Trimming shortened V by 4 bases and J by 6 bases, and 16 bases separated the two germline ends. CDR3 length equals 14 residues. Enrolled through a virtual design, the participants were between 18 and 89 years of age and came from some 26 US areas. This clone was observed a single time.

Input material: PBMCs or T cells enriched from blood (not recorded which). The rearrangement uses TRBV6-5 and TRBJ2-7; weak D call: TRBD2 (6 bases). The receptor comes from a woman aged 40 to 55 who had recovered from COVID-19. The CDR3 nucleotides are TGTGCCAGCAGTTCGTCCGGGACTCCCCTCGAGCAGTACTTC. This translates into CASSSSGTPLEQYF.